The T cell receptor beta chain under discussion was sequenced for a study of blood T cells in healthy people across ages. The study's findings and limits: PBMC samples, being unsorted, prevented any conclusive comparison of naive and antigen-experienced cells.

In regard to this clonotype: Antigen unknown.

A second about 7 to 11 cycle PCR used barcoded and J-beta primers. There were at least 2.5 million CDR3-containing paired-end reads obtained from each sample. MiXCR, run by TCRdb on the 5' RACE reads, gives a single entry per CDR3 protein. The data hold 650,000 to 1,000,000 distinct CDR3 sequences, with about 45% observed a single time. Germline-derived CDR1 and CDR2 are LNHNV and YYDKDF (reference sequence). Germline trimming cut 0 bases from V and 4 bases from J; bases unmatched to any gene: 5. The length of the CDR3 is 15 residues. The chain joins TRBV15 to TRBJ2-5, with TRBD1 matching over 7 bases. The sequence was collected from a man aged 80 or over in good health. Input material: blood. The CDR3 nucleotides are TGTGCCACCAGCAGAGACAGGGGGTTAGGAGAGACCCAGTACTTC. This sequence encodes CATSRDRGLGETQYF.